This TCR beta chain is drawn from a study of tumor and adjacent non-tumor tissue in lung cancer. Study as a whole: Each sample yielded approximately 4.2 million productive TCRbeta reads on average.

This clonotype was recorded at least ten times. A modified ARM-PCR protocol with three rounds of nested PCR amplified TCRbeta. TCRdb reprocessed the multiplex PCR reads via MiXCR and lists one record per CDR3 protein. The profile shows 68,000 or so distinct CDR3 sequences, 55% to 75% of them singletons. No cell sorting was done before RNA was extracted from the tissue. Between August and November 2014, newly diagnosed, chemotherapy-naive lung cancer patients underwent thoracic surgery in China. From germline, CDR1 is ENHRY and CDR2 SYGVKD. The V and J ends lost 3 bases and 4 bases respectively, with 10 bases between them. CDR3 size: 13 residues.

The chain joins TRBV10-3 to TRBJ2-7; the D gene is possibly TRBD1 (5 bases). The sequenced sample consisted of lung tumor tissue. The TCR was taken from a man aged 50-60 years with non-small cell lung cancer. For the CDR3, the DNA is TGTGCCATCAGTGACCTGCAGGGTTACGAGCAGTACTTC. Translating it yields CAISDLQGYEQYF.